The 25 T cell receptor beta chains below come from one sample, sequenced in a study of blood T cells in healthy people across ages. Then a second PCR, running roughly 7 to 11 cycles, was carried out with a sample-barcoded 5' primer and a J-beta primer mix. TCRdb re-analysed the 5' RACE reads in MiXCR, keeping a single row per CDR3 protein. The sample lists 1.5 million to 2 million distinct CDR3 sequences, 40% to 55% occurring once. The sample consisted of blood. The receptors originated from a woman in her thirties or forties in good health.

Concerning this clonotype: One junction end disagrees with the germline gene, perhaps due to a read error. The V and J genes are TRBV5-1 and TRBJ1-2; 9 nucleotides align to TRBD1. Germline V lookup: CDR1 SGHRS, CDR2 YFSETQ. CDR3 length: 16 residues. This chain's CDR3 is CASSLASGTGNYDYTF. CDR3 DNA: TGCGCCAGCAGCTTGGCCTCCGGGACAGGGAACTATGACTACACCTTC.

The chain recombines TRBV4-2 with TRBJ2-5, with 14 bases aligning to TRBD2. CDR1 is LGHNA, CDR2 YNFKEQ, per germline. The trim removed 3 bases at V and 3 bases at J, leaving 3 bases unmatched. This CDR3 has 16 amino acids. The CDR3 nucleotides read TGTGCCAGCAGCCAGGGGACTAGCGGGGGTGAAGAGACCCAGTACTTC. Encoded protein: CASSQGTSGGEETQYF.

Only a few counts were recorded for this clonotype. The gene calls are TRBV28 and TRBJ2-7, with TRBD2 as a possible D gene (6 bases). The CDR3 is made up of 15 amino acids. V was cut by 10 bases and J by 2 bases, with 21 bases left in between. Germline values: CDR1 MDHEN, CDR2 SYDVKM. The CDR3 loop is CATQSPPTGAYEQYF. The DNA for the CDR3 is TGTGCCACCCAAAGCCCGCCGACGGGAGCCTACGAGCAGTACTTC.

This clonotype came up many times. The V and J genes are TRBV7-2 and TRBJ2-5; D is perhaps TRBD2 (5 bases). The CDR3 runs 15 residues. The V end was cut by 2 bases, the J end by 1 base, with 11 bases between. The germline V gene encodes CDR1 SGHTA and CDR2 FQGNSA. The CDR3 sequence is CASSLLGGPQETQYF. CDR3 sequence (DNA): TGTGCCAGCAGCTTACTCGGCGGGCCCCAAGAGACCCAGTACTTC.

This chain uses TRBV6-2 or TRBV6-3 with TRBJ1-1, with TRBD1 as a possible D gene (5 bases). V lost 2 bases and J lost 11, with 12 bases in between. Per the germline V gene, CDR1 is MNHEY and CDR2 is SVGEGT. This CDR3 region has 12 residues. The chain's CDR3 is CASSYTGPGAFF. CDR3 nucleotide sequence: TGTGCCAGCAGTTACACAGGCCCGGGGGCTTTCTTT.

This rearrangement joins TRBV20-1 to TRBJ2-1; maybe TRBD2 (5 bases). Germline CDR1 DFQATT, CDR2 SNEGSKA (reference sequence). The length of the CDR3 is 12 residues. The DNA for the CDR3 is TGCATAACGGGGAGCTCCTACAATGAGCAGTTCTTC. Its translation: CITGSSYNEQFF.

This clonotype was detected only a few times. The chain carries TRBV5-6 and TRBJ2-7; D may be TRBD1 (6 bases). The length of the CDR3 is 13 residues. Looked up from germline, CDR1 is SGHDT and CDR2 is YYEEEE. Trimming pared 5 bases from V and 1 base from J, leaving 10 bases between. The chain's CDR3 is CASRYGQSYEQYF. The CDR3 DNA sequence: TGTGCCAGCAGATACGGACAGTCCTACGAGCAGTACTTC.

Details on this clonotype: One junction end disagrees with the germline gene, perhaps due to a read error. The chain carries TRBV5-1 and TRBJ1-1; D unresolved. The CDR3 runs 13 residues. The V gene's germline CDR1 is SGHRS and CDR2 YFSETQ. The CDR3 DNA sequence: TGCACCAGCAGCCCAGGAGGGCGGACTGAAGCTTTCTTT. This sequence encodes CTSSPGGRTEAFF.

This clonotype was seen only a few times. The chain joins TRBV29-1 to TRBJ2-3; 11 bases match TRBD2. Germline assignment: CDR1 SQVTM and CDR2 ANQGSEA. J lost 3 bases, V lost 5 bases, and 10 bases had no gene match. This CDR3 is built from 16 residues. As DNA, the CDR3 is TGCAGCGTTCAGGGTACTAGCGGGGGTCGAACAGATACGCAGTATTTT. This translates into CSVQGTSGGRTDTQYF.

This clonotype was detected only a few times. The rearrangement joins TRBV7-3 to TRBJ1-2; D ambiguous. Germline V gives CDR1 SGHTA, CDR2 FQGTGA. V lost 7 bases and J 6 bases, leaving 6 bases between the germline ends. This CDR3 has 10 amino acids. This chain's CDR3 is CASTIHGYTF. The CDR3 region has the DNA TGTGCCAGCACGATACATGGCTACACCTTC.

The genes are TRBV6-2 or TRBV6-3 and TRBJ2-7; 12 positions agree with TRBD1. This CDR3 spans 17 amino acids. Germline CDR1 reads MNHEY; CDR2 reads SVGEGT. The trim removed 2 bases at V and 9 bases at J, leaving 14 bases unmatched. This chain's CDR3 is CASSYGTGGAKDTGQYF. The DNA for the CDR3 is TGTGCCAGCAGTTACGGGACAGGGGGCGCGAAGGACACTGGGCAGTACTTC.

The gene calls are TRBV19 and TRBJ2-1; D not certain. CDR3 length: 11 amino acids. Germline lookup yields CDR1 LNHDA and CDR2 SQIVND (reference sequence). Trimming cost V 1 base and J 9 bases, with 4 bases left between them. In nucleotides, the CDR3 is TGTGCCAGTAGTATAGGGGGTGAGCAGTTCTTC. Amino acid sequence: CASSIGGEQFF.

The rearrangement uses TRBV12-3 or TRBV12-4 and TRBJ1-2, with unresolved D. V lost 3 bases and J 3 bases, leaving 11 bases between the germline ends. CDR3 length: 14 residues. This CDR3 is CASSLIPPYYGYTF. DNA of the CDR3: TGTGCCAGCAGTTTGATCCCCCCATACTATGGCTACACCTTC.

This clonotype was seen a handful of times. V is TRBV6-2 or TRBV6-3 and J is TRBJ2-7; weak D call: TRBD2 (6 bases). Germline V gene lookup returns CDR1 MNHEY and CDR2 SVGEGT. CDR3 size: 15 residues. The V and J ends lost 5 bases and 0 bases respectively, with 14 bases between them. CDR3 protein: CASSLIAGTSYEQYF. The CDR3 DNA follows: TGTGCCAGCAGTCTTATTGCGGGGACCTCCTACGAGCAGTACTTC.

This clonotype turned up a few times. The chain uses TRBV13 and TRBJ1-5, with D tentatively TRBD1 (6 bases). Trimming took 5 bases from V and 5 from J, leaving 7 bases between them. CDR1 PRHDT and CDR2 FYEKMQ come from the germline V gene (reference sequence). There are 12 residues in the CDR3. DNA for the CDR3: TGTGCCAGCAGCCGGGGGCATCAGCCCCAGCATTTT. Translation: CASSRGHQPQHF.

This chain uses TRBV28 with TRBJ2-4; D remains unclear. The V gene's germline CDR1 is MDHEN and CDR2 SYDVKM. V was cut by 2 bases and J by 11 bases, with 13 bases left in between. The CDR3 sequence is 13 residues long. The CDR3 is CASSLVSPDVQYF. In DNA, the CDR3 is TGTGCCAGCAGTTTAGTGTCTCCAGACGTTCAGTACTTC.

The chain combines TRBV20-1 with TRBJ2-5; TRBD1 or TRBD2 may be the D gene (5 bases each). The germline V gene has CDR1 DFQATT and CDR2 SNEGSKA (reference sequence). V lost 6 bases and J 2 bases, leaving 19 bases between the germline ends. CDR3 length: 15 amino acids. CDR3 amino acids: CSARGAPISQETQYF. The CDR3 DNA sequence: TGCAGTGCGAGGGGAGCGCCAATAAGTCAAGAGACCCAGTACTTC.

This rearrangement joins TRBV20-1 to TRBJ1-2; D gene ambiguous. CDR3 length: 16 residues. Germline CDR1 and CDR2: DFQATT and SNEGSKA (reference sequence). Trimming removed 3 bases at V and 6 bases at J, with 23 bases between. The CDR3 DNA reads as TGCAGTGCTAGGCTGGAGAGGCGGAAAATGGGGAATGGCTACACCTTC. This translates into CSARLERRKMGNGYTF.

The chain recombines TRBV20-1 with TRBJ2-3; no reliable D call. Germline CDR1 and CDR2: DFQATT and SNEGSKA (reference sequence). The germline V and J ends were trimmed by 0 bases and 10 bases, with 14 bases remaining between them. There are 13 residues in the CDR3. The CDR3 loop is CSARDHGLYSQYF. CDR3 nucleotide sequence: TGCAGTGCTAGAGATCACGGGCTATACTCGCAGTATTTT.

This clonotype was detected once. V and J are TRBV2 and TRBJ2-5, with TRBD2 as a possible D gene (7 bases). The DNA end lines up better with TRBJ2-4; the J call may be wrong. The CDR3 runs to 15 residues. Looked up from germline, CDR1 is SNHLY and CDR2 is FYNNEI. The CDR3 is CASSEGGHLKNIQYF. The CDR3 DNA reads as TGTGCCAGCAGTGAGGGGGGGCACCTCAAAAACATTCAGTACTTC.

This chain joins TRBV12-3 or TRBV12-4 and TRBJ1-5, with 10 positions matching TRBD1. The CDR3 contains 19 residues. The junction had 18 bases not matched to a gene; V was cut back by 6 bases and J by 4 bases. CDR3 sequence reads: CASSFTGTGVVRRNQPQHF. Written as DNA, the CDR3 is TGTGCCAGCAGCTTTACCGGGACAGGGGTGGTAAGGCGTAATCAGCCCCAGCATTTT.

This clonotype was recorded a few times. The CDR3 DNA reads as TGTGCCAGCAGCCAAGAAGCCTTCTACGAGCAGTACTTC. Translation: CASSQEAFYEQYF. The V gene is TRBV4-2, the J gene TRBJ2-7; D not resolved. CDR3 length: 13 residues. Germline lookup yields CDR1 LGHNA and CDR2 YNFKEQ. Trimming left V 0 bases short and J 3 bases short, with 6 bases between.

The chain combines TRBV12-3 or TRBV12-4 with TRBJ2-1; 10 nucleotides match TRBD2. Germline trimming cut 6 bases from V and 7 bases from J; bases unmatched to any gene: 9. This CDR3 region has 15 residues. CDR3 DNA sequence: TGTGCCAGCAGCCCCCGAGCGGGGGGGGGTAATGAGCAGTTCTTC. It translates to CASSPRAGGGNEQFF.

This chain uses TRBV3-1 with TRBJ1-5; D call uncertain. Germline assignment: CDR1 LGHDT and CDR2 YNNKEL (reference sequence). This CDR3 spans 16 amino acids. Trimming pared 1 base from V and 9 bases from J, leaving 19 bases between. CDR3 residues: CASSQGSGREIWPQHF. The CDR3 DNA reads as TGTGCCAGCAGCCAAGGATCGGGAAGGGAAATTTGGCCCCAGCATTTT. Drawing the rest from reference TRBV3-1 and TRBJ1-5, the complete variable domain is DTAVSQTPKYLVTQMGNDKSIKCEQNLGHDTMYWYKQDSKKFLKIMFSYNNKELIINETVPNRFSPKSPDKAHLNLHINSLELGDSAVYFCASSQGSGREIWPQHFGDGTRLSIL.

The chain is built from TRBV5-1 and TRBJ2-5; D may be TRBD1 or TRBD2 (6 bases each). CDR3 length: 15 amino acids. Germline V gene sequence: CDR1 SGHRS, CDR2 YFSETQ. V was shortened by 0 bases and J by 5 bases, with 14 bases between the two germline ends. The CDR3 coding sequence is TGCGCCAGCAGCTTGGAGCAGGGGAGGATGGAGACCCAGTACTTC. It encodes CASSLEQGRMETQYF.